The rows below give T cell receptor beta chains drawn from one sample of a study of blood T cells in healthy people across ages. TCRdb passed the 5' RACE reads through MiXCR, listing each CDR3 protein once. This sample has roughly 1.6 million distinct CDR3 sequences, with almost 35% found just once. Specimen: blood. These receptor sequences come from a woman aged 30 to 39 in good health. Each CDR3 is given with its conserved first and last residue. The D gene is left open where the match is weak. A row's size may be missing; if present it is once, few, many or a size class.

d_gene | j_gene | abundance | v_gene | CDR3nt | CDR3aa
NA | TRBJ1-1 | NA | TRBV7-2 | TGTGCCAGCAGCTTAGCTGGGACACGGAACACTGAAGCTTTCTTT | CASSLAGTRNTEAFF
TRBD1 | TRBJ2-7 | NA | TRBV30 | TGTGCCTGGAGTGTAGGGACAGACAGCTCCTACGAGCAGTACTTC | CAWSVGTDSSYEQYF
TRBD2 | TRBJ2-3 | NA | TRBV20-1 | TGCAGTGCTAGGAAGGGTCTAGCGGGAATCACAGATACGCAGTATTTT | CSARKGLAGITDTQYF
NA | TRBJ2-7 | many | TRBV7-6 | TGTGCCAGCAGCTTGATGTCGGGAACAGGCTACGAGCAGTACTTC | CASSLMSGTGYEQYF
TRBD1 | TRBJ2-1 | few | TRBV7-9 | TGTGCCAGCAGCGCCCCGACAGGGTATGCTGAGCAGTTCTTC | CASSAPTGYAEQFF
NA | TRBJ1-2 | NA | TRBV29-1 | TGCAGCGCAAAAGCCGGGGCCGAGAACTATGGCTACACCTTC | CSAKAGAENYGYTF
NA | TRBJ1-2 | NA | TRBV12-3/TRBV12-4 | TGTGCCAGCACCCCTCGCTCCGGAGTGGGCTACACCTTC | CASTPRSGVGYTF
TRBD2 | TRBJ2-3 | NA | TRBV11-2 | TGTGCCAGCAGAGGACTAGCGGGGAAGTGGGATACGCAGTATTTT | CASRGLAGKWDTQYF
NA | TRBJ2-2 | NA | TRBV3-1 | TGTGCCAGCAGCCAAGACTCAAGTATCATCACCGGGGAGCTGTTTTTT | CASSQDSSIITGELFF
TRBD1 | TRBJ2-7 | NA | TRBV9 | TGTGCCAGCAGCGAACAGGACAGGGGGCGAGAGCAGTACTTC | CASSEQDRGREQYF
NA | TRBJ2-1 | few | TRBV10-2 | TGCGCCAGCAGTGTTTTTCGAGGAGTGCGGAATGAGCAGTTCTTC | CASSVFRGVRNEQFF
NA | TRBJ2-7 | NA | TRBV7-6 | TGTGCCAGCAGCTTAGAACGACCGGGACATTCCTACGAGCAGTACTTC | CASSLERPGHSYEQYF
NA | TRBJ2-7 | NA | TRBV7-9 | TGTGCCAGCAGCCTAGCTACTCCCGAGCAGTACTTC | CASSLATPEQYF
NA | TRBJ2-7 | NA | TRBV7-9 | TGTGCCAGCAGCGACCGGGACCGATACAATGAGCAGTACTTC | CASSDRDRYNEQYF
TRBD1 | TRBJ2-7 | NA | TRBV7-8 | TGTGCCAGCAGCCTACAGGGGGCTAAGAACGAGCAGTACTTC | CASSLQGAKNEQYF
NA | TRBJ1-6 | NA | TRBV3-1 | TGTGCCAGCAGTCCAGGGTCGGGGTCCTATAATTCACCCCTCCACTTT | CASSPGSGSYNSPLHF
TRBD2 | TRBJ2-5 | few | TRBV6-1 | TGTGCCAGCAGACCTAGCGGGGGCGAGGAGACCCAGTACTTC | CASRPSGGEETQYF
NA | TRBJ2-7 | many | TRBV6-2/TRBV6-3 | TGTGCCAGCAGACCCCTCGGGACAGCGGGCTACGAGCAGTACTTC | CASRPLGTAGYEQYF
TRBD1 | TRBJ1-2 | few | TRBV3-1 | TGTGCCAGCAGCACTTGGGACAGGCTGAACTATGGCTACACCTTC | CASSTWDRLNYGYTF
NA | TRBJ2-1 | NA | TRBV5-1 | TGCGCCAGCAGCTTGTTCGGGACAGAGCAGTTCTTC | CASSLFGTEQFF